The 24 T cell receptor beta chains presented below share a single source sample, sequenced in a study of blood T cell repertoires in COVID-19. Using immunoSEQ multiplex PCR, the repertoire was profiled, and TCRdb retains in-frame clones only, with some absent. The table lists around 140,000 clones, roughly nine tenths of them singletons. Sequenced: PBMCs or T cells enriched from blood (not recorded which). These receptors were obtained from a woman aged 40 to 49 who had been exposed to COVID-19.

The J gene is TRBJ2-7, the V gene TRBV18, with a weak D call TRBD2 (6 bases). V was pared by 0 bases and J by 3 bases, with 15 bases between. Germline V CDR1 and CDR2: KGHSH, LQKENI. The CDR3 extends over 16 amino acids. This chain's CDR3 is CASSPPAGRSGYEQYF. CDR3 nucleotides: TGTGCCAGCTCACCACCTGCCGGGAGATCGGGCTACGAGCAGTACTTC.

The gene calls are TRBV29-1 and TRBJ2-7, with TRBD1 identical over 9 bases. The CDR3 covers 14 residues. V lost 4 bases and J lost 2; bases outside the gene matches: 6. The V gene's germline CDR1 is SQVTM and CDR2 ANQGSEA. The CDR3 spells CSVASRDRAYEQYF. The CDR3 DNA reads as TGCAGCGTTGCAAGCCGGGACAGGGCCTACGAGCAGTACTTC.

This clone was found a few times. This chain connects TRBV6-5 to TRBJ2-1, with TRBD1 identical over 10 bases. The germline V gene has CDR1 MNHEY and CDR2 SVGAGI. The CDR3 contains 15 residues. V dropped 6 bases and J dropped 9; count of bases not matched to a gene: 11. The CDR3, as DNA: TGTGCCAGCAGGGCCGGGACAGGGGAAAGTGGTGAGCAGTTCTTC. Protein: CASRAGTGESGEQFF.

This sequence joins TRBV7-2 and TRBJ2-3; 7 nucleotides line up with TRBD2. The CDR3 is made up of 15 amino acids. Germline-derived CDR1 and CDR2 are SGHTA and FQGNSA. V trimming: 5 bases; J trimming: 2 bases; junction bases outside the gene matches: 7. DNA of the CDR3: TGTGCCAGCAGCCCCCGGGGAGGGTTCACAGATACGCAGTATTTT. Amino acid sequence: CASSPRGGFTDTQYF.

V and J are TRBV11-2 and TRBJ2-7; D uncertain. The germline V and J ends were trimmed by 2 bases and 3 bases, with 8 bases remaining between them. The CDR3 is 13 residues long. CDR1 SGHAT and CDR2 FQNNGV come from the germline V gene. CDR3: CASSLSRFYEQYF. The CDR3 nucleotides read TGTGCCAGCAGCTTAAGTAGATTCTACGAGCAGTACTTC.

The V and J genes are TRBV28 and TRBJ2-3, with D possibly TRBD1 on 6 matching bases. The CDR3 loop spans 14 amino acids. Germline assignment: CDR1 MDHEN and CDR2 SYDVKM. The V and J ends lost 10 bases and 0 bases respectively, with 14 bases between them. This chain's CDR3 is CAIRGQTSTDTQYF. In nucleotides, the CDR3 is TGTGCCATCCGAGGACAGACTAGCACAGATACGCAGTATTTT.

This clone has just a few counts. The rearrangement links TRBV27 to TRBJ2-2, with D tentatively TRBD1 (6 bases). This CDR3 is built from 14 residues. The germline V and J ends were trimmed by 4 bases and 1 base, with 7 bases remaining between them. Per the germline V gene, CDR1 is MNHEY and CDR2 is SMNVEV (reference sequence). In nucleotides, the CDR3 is TGTGCCAGCAGTTCAGGGGTGAACACCGGGGAGCTGTTTTTT. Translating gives CASSSGVNTGELFF.

The CDR3 DNA sequence: TGTGCCAGCAGCGTAGAAGGTGAGGCCGGGGAGCTGTTTTTT. It translates to CASSVEGEAGELFF. The rearrangement links TRBV9 to TRBJ2-2, with D uncertain. V was cut by 0 bases and J by 6 bases, with 9 bases left in between. From germline, CDR1 is SGDLS and CDR2 YYNGEE. The CDR3 is 14 residues long.

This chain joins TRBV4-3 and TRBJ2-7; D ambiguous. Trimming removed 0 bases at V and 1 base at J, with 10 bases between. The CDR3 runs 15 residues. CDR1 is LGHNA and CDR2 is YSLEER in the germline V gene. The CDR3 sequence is CASSQDQAGSYEQYF. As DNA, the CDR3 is TGCGCCAGCAGCCAAGATCAGGCTGGATCCTACGAGCAGTACTTC.

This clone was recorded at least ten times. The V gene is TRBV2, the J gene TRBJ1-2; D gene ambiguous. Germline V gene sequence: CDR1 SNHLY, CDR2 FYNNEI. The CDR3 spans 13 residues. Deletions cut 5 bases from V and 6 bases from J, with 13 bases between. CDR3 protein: CASSRRPGDGYTF. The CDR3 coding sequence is TGTGCCAGCAGTCGCCGTCCAGGCGATGGCTACACCTTC.

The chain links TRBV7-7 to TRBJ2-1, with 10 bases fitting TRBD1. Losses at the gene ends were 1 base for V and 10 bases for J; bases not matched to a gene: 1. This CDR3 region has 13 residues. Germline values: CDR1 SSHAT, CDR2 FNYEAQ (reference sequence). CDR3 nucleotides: TGTGCCAGCAGCTTAGGGGACAGGGGAGAGCAGTTCTTC. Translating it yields CASSLGDRGEQFF.

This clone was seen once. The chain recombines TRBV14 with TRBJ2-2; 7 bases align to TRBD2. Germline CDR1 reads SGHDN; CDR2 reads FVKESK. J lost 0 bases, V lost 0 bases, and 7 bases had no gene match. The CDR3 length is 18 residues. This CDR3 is CASSQDRAGLPNTGELFF. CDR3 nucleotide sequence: TGTGCCAGCAGCCAAGATCGAGCGGGGCTGCCGAACACCGGGGAGCTGTTTTTT.

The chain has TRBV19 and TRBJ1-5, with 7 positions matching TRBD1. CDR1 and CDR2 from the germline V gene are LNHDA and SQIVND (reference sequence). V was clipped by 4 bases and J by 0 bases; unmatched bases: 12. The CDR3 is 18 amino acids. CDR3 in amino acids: CASSTTGTAYYSNQPQHF. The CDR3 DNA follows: TGTGCCAGTAGTACCACCGGGACAGCCTATTATAGCAATCAGCCCCAGCATTTT.

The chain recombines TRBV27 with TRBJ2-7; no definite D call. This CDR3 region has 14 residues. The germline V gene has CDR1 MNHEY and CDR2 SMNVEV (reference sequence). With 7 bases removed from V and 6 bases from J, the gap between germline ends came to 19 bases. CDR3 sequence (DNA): TGTGCCAGCACGAAGAGCGATGGTTTTGGCGAGCAGTACTTC. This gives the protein CASTKSDGFGEQYF.

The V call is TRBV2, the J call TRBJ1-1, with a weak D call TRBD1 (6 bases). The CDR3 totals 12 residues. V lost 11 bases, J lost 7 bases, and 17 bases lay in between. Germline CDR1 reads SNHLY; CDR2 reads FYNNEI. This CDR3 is CALYREGGEAFF. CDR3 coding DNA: TGTGCCTTGTACAGGGAGGGGGGTGAAGCTTTCTTT. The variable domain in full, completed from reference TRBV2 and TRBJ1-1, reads EPEVTQTPSHQVTQMGQEVILRCVPISNHLYFYWYRQILGQKVEFLVSFYNNEISEKSEIFDDQFSVERPDGSNFTLKIRSTKLEDSAMYFCALYREGGEAFFGQGTRLTVV.

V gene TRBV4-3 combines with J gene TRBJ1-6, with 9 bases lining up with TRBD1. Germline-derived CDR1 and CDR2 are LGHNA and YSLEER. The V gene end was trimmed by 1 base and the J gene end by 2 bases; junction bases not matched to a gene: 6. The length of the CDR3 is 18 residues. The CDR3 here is CASSQGGQGSTYNSPLHF. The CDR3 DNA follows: TGCGCCAGCAGCCAAGGGGGACAGGGAAGCACCTATAATTCACCCCTCCACTTT.

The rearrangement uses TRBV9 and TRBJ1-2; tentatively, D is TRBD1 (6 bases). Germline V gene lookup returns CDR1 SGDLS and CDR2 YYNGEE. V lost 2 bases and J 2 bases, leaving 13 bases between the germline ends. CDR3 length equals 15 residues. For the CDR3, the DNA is TGTGCCAGCAGCGTTTCAGGTACAGGGAACTATGGCTACACCTTC. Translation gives CASSVSGTGNYGYTF. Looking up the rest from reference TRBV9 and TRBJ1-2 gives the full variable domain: DSGVTQTPKHLITATGQRVTLRCSPRSGDLSVYWYQQSLDQGLQFLIQYYNGEERAKGNILERFSAQQFPDLHSELNLSSLELGDSALYFCASSVSGTGNYGYTFGSGTRLTVV.

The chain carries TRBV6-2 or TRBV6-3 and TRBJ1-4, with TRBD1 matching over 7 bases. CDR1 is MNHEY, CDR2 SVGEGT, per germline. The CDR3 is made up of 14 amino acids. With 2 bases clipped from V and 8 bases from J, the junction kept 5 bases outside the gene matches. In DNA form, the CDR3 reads TGTGCCAGCAGTTACATCGGGACAGAGGAAAAACTGTTTTTT. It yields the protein CASSYIGTEEKLFF.

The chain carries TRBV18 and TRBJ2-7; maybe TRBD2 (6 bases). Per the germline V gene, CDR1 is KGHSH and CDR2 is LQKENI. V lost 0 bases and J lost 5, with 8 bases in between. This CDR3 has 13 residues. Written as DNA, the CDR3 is TGTGCCAGCTCACCACCGACGGGGGACGAGCAGTACTTC. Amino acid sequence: CASSPPTGDEQYF. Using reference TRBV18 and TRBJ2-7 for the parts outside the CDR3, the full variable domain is NAGVMQNPRHLVRRRGQEARLRCSPMKGHSHVYWYRQLPEEGLKFMVYLQKENIIDESGMPKERFSAEFPKEGPSILRIQQVVRGDSAAYFCASSPPTGDEQYFGPGTRLTVT.

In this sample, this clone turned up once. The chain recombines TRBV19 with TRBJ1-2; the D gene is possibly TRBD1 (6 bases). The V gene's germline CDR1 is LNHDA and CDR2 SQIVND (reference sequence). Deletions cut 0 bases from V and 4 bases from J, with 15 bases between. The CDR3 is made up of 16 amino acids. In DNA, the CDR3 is TGTGCCAGTAGTATAGATTCTAGGGGACAAACCTATGGCTACACCTTC. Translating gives CASSIDSRGQTYGYTF. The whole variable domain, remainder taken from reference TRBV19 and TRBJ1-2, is DGGITQSPKYLFRKEGQNVTLSCEQNLNHDAMYWYRQDPGQGLRLIYYSQIVNDFQKGDIAEGYSVSREKKESFPLTVTSAQKNPTAFYLCASSIDSRGQTYGYTFGSGTRLTVV.

The CDR3 here is CASSRILSGLRGYTF. CDR3 coding DNA: TGCGCCAGCAGCCGCATCCTCTCAGGGCTCCGTGGCTACACCTTC. The chain uses TRBV5-1 and TRBJ1-2, with D possibly TRBD1 on 5 matching bases. Deletions cut 4 bases from V and 7 bases from J, with 20 bases between. The CDR3 loop spans 15 amino acids. CDR1 is SGHRS and CDR2 is YFSETQ in the germline V gene.

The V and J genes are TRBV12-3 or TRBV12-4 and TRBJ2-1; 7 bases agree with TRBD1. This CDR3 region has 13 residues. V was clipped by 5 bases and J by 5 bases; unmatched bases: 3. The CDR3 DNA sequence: TGTGCCAGCAGTAGAGACAGGGACAATGAGCAGTTCTTC. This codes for CASSRDRDNEQFF.

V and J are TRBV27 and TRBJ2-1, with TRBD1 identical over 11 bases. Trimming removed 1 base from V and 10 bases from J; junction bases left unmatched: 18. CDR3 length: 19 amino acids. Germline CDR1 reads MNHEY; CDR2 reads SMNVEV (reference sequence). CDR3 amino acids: CASSLLDGDRGLAGDEQFF. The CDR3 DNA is TGTGCCAGCAGTTTATTGGACGGGGACAGGGGGTTAGCGGGGGACGAGCAGTTCTTC.

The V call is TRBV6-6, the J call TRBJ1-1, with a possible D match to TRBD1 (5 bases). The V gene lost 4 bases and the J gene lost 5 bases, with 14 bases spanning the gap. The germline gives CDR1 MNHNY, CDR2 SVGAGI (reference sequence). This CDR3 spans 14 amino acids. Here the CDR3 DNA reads TGTGCCAGCAGTTTAAACAGTGGGGGGACTGAAGCTTTCTTT. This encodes CASSLNSGGTEAFF.